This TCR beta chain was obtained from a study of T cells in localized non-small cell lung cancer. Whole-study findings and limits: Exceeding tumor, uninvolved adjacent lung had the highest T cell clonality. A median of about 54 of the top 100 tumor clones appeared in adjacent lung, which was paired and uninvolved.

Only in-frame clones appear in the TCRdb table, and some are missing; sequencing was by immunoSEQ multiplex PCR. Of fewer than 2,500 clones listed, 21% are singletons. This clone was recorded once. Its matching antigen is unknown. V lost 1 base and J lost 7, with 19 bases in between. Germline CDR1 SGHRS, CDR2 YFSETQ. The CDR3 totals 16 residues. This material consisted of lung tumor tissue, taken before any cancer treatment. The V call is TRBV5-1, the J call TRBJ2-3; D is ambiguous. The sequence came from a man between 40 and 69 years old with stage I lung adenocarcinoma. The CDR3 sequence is CASSLPSANLRNTQYF. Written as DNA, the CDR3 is TGCGCCAGCAGCTTGCCTAGTGCAAATCTGAGGAATACGCAGTATTTT.